These 25 T cell receptor beta chains came from one sample sequenced in a study of spatial heterogeneity in lung cancer. Each CDR3 protein gets one entry after TCRdb re-called the 5' RACE reads with MiXCR. Here the sample spans more than 25,000 distinct CDR3 sequences, less than 6.5% being singletons. The time point: blood at routine non-recurrence follow-up after resection. The source material was PBMCs, sampled at follow-up. These receptors came from a female donor with early-stage non-small cell lung cancer.

V gene TRBV7-8 combines with J gene TRBJ2-3; 13 bases are shared with TRBD2. V trimming: 3 bases; J trimming: 5 bases; junction bases outside the gene matches: 2. CDR3 size: 15 residues. Germline assignment: CDR1 SGHVS and CDR2 FQNEAQ. CDR3 nucleotides: TGTGCCAGCAGCTTTACTAGCGGGAGGGGAGATACGCAGTATTTT. It is translated as CASSFTSGRGDTQYF. Full variable domain (rest looked up from reference TRBV7-8 and TRBJ2-3): GAGVSQSPRYKVAKRGQDVALRCDPISGHVSLFWYQQALGQGPEFLTYFQNEAQLDKSGLPSDRFFAERPEGSVSTLKIQRTQQEDSAVYLCASSFTSGRGDTQYFGPGTRLTVL.

This clonotype was detected ten times or more. The J gene is TRBJ2-2, the V gene TRBV5-4, with D tentatively TRBD1 (5 bases). This CDR3 region has 16 residues. Per the germline V gene, CDR1 is SGHNT and CDR2 is YYREEE (reference sequence). Trimming cost V 2 bases and J 4 bases, with 15 bases left between them. The CDR3 DNA follows: TGTGCCAGCAGCTTAGGCAAGGGGTTGAGCACCGGGGAGCTGTTTTTT. It is translated as CASSLGKGLSTGELFF.

At least ten counts were recorded for this clonotype. The chain employs TRBV19 and TRBJ2-6, with 8 bases identical to TRBD1. The ends lost 7 bases at V and 0 bases at J; junction bases unmatched: 8. CDR3 length equals 17 residues. Germline values: CDR1 LNHDA, CDR2 SQIVND (reference sequence). The CDR3 nucleotides are TGTGCCAGTACCGAACAGGGGGGAAGCTCTGGGGCCAACGTCCTGACTTTC. This gives the protein CASTEQGGSSGANVLTF. Looking up the rest from reference TRBV19 and TRBJ2-6 gives the full variable domain: DGGITQSPKYLFRKEGQNVTLSCEQNLNHDAMYWYRQDPGQGLRLIYYSQIVNDFQKGDIAEGYSVSREKKESFPLTVTSAQKNPTAFYLCASTEQGGSSGANVLTFGAGSRLTVL.

Many counts were recorded for this clonotype. J is TRBJ2-5 and V is TRBV20-1; D not certain. The CDR3 spans 14 residues. Germline CDR1 reads DFQATT; CDR2 reads SNEGSKA (reference sequence). V lost 5 bases, J lost 3 bases, and 16 bases lay in between. CDR3 amino acids: CSAHPDGFEETQYF. DNA of the CDR3: TGCAGTGCTCACCCGGACGGATTCGAAGAGACCCAGTACTTC.

This clonotype was observed at least ten times. J is TRBJ1-6 and V is TRBV27; TRBD1 is a possible D gene (5 bases). V lost 8 bases and J 9 bases, leaving 20 bases between the germline ends. The germline gives CDR1 MNHEY, CDR2 SMNVEV (reference sequence). The CDR3 consists of 15 residues. The CDR3 here is CASSLEAREGSPLHF. CDR3 in DNA: TGTGCCAGCTCCTTAGAGGCCAGGGAAGGTTCACCCCTCCACTTT.

This clonotype was recorded at least ten times. V usage is TRBV4-3 and J usage is TRBJ2-5, with 10 bases lining up with TRBD1. J was trimmed by 2 bases and V by 0 bases; bases with no gene match: 6. Germline CDR1 reads LGHNA; CDR2 reads YSLEER. The CDR3 extends over 17 amino acids. DNA for the CDR3: TGCGCCAGCAGCCAAGATCGGGGGGGACAGGGGCAAGAGACCCAGTACTTC. Encoded protein: CASSQDRGGQGQETQYF.

This clonotype has a count of ten or more. The rearrangement joins TRBV6-2 or TRBV6-3 to TRBJ1-1; unclear D gene. Per the germline V gene, CDR1 is MNHEY and CDR2 is SVGEGT. Trimming removed 4 bases from V and 0 bases from J, with 6 bases in between. CDR3 length equals 13 residues. The CDR3 loop reads CASSSPLNTEAFF. CDR3 nucleotide sequence: TGTGCCAGCAGTTCGCCCCTGAACACTGAAGCTTTCTTT.

This clonotype was counted many times. V usage is TRBV29-1 and J usage is TRBJ2-7; D is possibly TRBD2 (6 bases). V dropped 4 bases and J dropped 5 bases, with 12 bases sitting between them. The length of the CDR3 is 12 residues. CDR1 and CDR2 from the germline V gene are SQVTM and ANQGSEA. In DNA form, the CDR3 reads TGCAGCGTTGCTAAGCGGGTGGACGAGCAGTACTTC. It translates to CSVAKRVDEQYF.

This clonotype came up many times. The chain couples TRBV19 to TRBJ2-7; D uncertain. Per the germline V gene, CDR1 is LNHDA and CDR2 is SQIVND (reference sequence). V gave up 7 bases and J gave up 7 bases, with 11 bases separating them. The CDR3 loop spans 11 amino acids. DNA of the CDR3: TGTGCCAGTACCTCCGCGCAGGAGCAGTACTTC. Translation: CASTSAQEQYF.

This clonotype was picked up many times. For the CDR3, the DNA is TGTGCCAGCAGCTCAAGAGACTGGGGGGTATCCCGTAAAGAGACCCAGTACTTC. The encoded protein is CASSSRDWGVSRKETQYF. This chain connects TRBV7-2 to TRBJ2-5; D is perhaps TRBD2 (6 bases). This CDR3 has 18 residues. The V gene's germline CDR1 is SGHTA and CDR2 FQGNSA. V was cut by 4 bases and J by 3 bases, with 24 bases left in between. The variable domain in full, with the rest retrieved from reference TRBV7-2 and TRBJ2-5, is GAGVSQSPSNKVTEKGKDVELRCDPISGHTALYWYRQSLGQGLEFLIYFQGNSAPDKSGLPSDRFSAERTGGSVSTLTIQRTQQEDSAVYLCASSSRDWGVSRKETQYFGPGTRLLVL.

This clonotype was observed many times. The chain carries TRBV2 and TRBJ2-1; D possibly corresponds to TRBD1 (5 bases). V dropped 4 bases and J dropped 0 bases, with 10 bases sitting between them. The CDR3 totals 15 residues. From germline, CDR1 is SNHLY and CDR2 FYNNEI. Here the CDR3 reads CASSAAGISYNEQFF. In DNA form, the CDR3 reads TGTGCCAGCAGTGCGGCAGGGATCTCCTACAATGAGCAGTTCTTC.

This clonotype came up many times. The chain carries TRBV20-1 and TRBJ1-3; unclear D gene. The CDR3 covers 14 residues. The V gene lost 6 bases and the J gene lost 0 bases, with 12 bases spanning the gap. The germline CDR1 and CDR2 sequences are DFQATT and SNEGSKA (reference sequence). The chain's CDR3 is CSATHPRSGNTIYF. Written as DNA, the CDR3 is TGCAGTGCCACACATCCCCGCTCTGGAAACACCATATATTTT.

The chain recombines TRBV15 with TRBJ2-1; TRBD1 might be the D (5 bases). V was trimmed by 3 bases and J by 10 bases, leaving 13 bases between them. Per the germline V gene, CDR1 is LNHNV and CDR2 is YYDKDF (reference sequence). This CDR3 has 13 residues. The CDR3 DNA reads as TGTGCCACCAGCAGCCAAGGGGCCGGCGAGCAGTTCTTC. It is translated as CATSSQGAGEQFF.

This clonotype was picked up many times. Relative to the germline gene, one junction end is altered; a read error may explain this. V and J are TRBV7-2 and TRBJ2-7; D possibly matches TRBD1 or TRBD2 (5 bases each). This CDR3 is built from 13 residues. Per germline, CDR1 SGHTA and CDR2 FQGNSA. For the CDR3, the DNA is TGTGCCAGCAGCTTATTGTTCGGGGCCCCTTTGGACTTC. The encoded protein is CASSLLFGAPLDF. Full variable domain (rest looked up from reference TRBV7-2 and TRBJ2-7): GAGVSQSPSNKVTEKGKDVELRCDPISGHTALYWYRQSLGQGLEFLIYFQGNSAPDKSGLPSDRFSAERTGGSVSTLTIQRTQQEDSAVYLCASSLLFGAPLDFGPGTRLTVT.

By share, this clonotype counts as medium-sized (0.01 to 0.1%). The CDR3 bases are TGCAGTGCTAGAGATTGGAGGTCCTCGGGGACGTTCCGCACAGATACGCAGTATTTT. Its translation is CSARDWRSSGTFRTDTQYF. V is TRBV20-1 and J is TRBJ2-3; D might be TRBD1 or TRBD2, each matching 5 bases. Germline V gene sequence: CDR1 DFQATT, CDR2 SNEGSKA (reference sequence). The CDR3 extends over 19 amino acids. V gave up 0 bases and J gave up 1 base, with 23 bases separating them.

This clonotype was observed at least ten times. This rearrangement joins TRBV7-2 to TRBJ2-7, with D perhaps TRBD1 (5 bases). V was trimmed by 0 bases and J by 2 bases, leaving 8 bases between them. Looked up from germline, CDR1 is SGHTA and CDR2 is FQGNSA. The CDR3 extends over 14 amino acids. The CDR3 loop is CASSLALGAYEQYF. The CDR3 region has the DNA TGTGCCAGCAGCTTAGCGCTAGGGGCCTACGAGCAGTACTTC.

This clonotype was counted ten times or more. The chain recombines TRBV7-2 with TRBJ1-2; D is perhaps TRBD1 (6 bases). V gave up 5 bases and J gave up 5 bases, with 21 bases separating them. This CDR3 is 16 amino acids long. Germline values: CDR1 SGHTA, CDR2 FQGNSA. The DNA for the CDR3 is TGTGCCAGCAGCCCCCAGGGAACGGGGGCGGTTTATGGCTACACCTTC. It specifies CASSPQGTGAVYGYTF.

This clonotype was found a few times. DNA for the CDR3: TGCAGTGCTATCCAGGGGGATGGGACAGATACGCAGTATTTT. Its translation is CSAIQGDGTDTQYF. The V gene is TRBV20-1, the J gene TRBJ2-3; TRBD1 matches at 7 bases. This CDR3 is built from 14 residues. Per germline, CDR1 DFQATT and CDR2 SNEGSKA (reference sequence). V trimming: 4 bases; J trimming: 3 bases; junction bases outside the gene matches: 7.

This clonotype was detected ten times or more. The CDR3 spells CASSLGGGYSADEQFF. CDR3 DNA: TGTGCCAGCAGTTTAGGTGGGGGGTACTCTGCGGATGAGCAGTTCTTC. This sequence joins TRBV28 and TRBJ2-1, with a possible D match to TRBD2 (6 bases). The V gene lost 2 bases and the J gene lost 8 bases, with 19 bases spanning the gap. Germline V gene lookup returns CDR1 MDHEN and CDR2 SYDVKM. CDR3 size: 16 residues.

In its sample, this clonotype was seen a few times. The V gene is TRBV18, the J gene TRBJ2-7; D gene ambiguous. This CDR3 region has 11 residues. The V and J ends lost 2 bases and 6 bases respectively, with 5 bases between them. Looked up from germline, CDR1 is KGHSH and CDR2 is LQKENI. The CDR3 loop is CASSPGREQYF. As DNA, the CDR3 is TGTGCCAGCTCACCAGGGCGCGAGCAGTACTTC.

This clonotype was picked up many times. V and J are TRBV2 and TRBJ2-7; 11 bases map to TRBD2. J was trimmed by 6 bases and V by 3 bases; bases with no gene match: 4. CDR1 and CDR2 from the germline V gene are SNHLY and FYNNEI. The CDR3 runs 14 residues. The CDR3 DNA follows: TGTGCCAGCAGTGAGTCGCTAGCGGGAGGCGAGCAGTACTTC. Protein product: CASSESLAGGEQYF.

This chain connects TRBV12-3 or TRBV12-4 to TRBJ1-1; 7 bases are a match to TRBD1. J was trimmed by 1 base and V by 3 bases; bases with no gene match: 5. The CDR3 contains 15 residues. The DNA for the CDR3 is TGTGCCAGCAGTTTGACAGGGCGGGCGAACACTGAAGCTTTCTTT. Its translation is CASSLTGRANTEAFF.

This clonotype was counted many times. V and J are TRBV7-8 and TRBJ2-1; 9 bases match TRBD2. The CDR3 is 16 residues long. Germline V gene sequence: CDR1 SGHVS, CDR2 FQNEAQ. V dropped 5 bases and J dropped 6; count of bases not matched to a gene: 11. The CDR3 here is CASSPFSGGPSNEQFF. The DNA of the CDR3 is TGTGCCAGCAGCCCATTCAGCGGGGGGCCGTCCAATGAGCAGTTCTTC.

This clonotype was counted ten times or more. This rearrangement joins TRBV21-1 to TRBJ2-7; the listed D gene, TRBD2, was not tested against the DNA. TRBV21-1 is a documented pseudogene. CDR3 length: 16 residues. The CDR3 DNA sequence: TGTGCCAGCAGCAAAGAAACTAGCGGGACATACTACGAGCAGTACTTC. Protein product: CASSKETSGTYYEQYF.

V and J are TRBV11-2 and TRBJ2-1; no firm D call. CDR1 is SGHAT and CDR2 is FQNNGV in the germline V gene. Trimming removed 5 bases at V and 3 bases at J, with 8 bases between. The CDR3 contains 13 residues. The CDR3 DNA reads as TGTGCCAGCAGCAGGGCCAGCTACAATGAGCAGTTCTTC. Its translation: CASSRASYNEQFF.